This T cell receptor beta chain originates from a study of shared clonotypes between healthy human individuals. General study findings and limits: The expectation was that sequencing depth would affect clonotype sharing among donors. Generally, naive subsets came out with larger estimated richness than memory subsets.

Germline CDR1 and CDR2: SGDLS and YYNGEE. J lost 3 bases, V lost 3 bases, and 6 bases had no gene match. The CDR3 runs to 16 residues. At a deep level, the assay was run. Produced via immunoSEQ multiplex PCR; TCRdb's table is partial and in-frame only. This table holds approximately 720,000 clones, around 72% found once. It was into CD45RA+ naive and CD45RA-negative memory subsets that the CD4+ cells were split. Of note for this clone: Its antigen is not identified.

The chain joins TRBV9 to TRBJ2-1, with 10 positions matching TRBD2. The sequence derives from a woman aged 30 to 39 in good health. The source material was memory CD4+ T cells sorted from blood. Subset defined: CD45RA-negative fraction. This CDR3 is CASSDSSGRYYNEQFF. Here the CDR3 DNA reads TGTGCCAGCAGCGATAGTAGCGGGAGGTACTACAATGAGCAGTTCTTC.